This entry concerns a single TCR beta chain. No antigen is known for it. There are no base qualities to consult, and no much larger clone falls within one base. The data were obtained in a study of blood T cells in healthy people across ages (dated by TCRdb to the mid-2010s). General notes on the study: Template switching captured roughly one uniquely barcoded TCR beta cDNA molecule per two T cells in model experiments. Age-related changes in TCR beta repertoire diversity were measured in the study by deep sequencing normalized with unique cDNA molecular identifiers. The donors were split into four age groups: young (average around 17 years), middle-aged (roughly 39), aged (approximately 60) and long-lived (approximately 80). To avoid experimental bias, donors of different ages were spread randomly across the sequencing lanes. Two additional independent replicas of 1 million unique cDNA reads from the same blood draw were analyzed for two donors (one aged 18 to 29 and one aged 80 or older). Study-wide conclusions, independent of this receptor: Bulk unsorted PBMC profiling prevented conclusive comparison of naive and antigen-experienced compartments. Because donor CMV infection status was unknown, age-related changes in expanded clonotypes were potentially confounded. As age increased, observed TCR beta diversity per million T cells dropped in a roughly linear way, and a significant reduction was already evident by age 40. Observed TCR beta diversity correlated strongly with the percentage of naive T cells measured by flow cytometry. Estimates of total diversity based on one million sequenced T cells were regarded as lower bounds and as underestimates. Compared with the aged group, more naive CD4+ T cells, fewer expanded clones and increased TCR diversity were shown by the long-lived group, suggesting age selection.

To prepare the library, 5' RACE was applied. Sequencing relied on an Illumina HiSeq 2500. A second PCR of about 6 to 11 cycles was performed with a sample-barcoded 5' primer and a J-beta primer mix. A template-switch 5' adaptor carrying 12 random nucleotides introduced a unique molecular identifier onto each TCR beta cDNA molecule. At least 2.5 million CDR3-containing paired-end reads were obtained from each sample. First-strand cDNA synthesis was performed from all RNA using the Mint cDNA synthesis kit, with priming by a TRBC-specific oligonucleotide. All cDNA was treated with uracil-DNA glycosylase and then went through a first 18-cycle PCR with the universal primers M1SS and BC2_uni_R. As for the original processing: For normalization, 1 million high-quality reads, each with a distinct molecular identifier, were randomly selected from each sample. Instead of being binned into consensus sequences, reads that shared molecular identifiers were thrown out. MiTCR, with a Q25 quality threshold and the strictest error-elimination algorithm, was used for CDR3 identification, clonotype clustering and error correction. Lower-bound total TCR beta diversity was estimated with a nonparametric unseen species model using Euler transformation. TCRdb reanalyzed the raw reads on its own, using fastp at Q25 for trimming and MiXCR for clone calling, and kept in-frame beta chains. Duplicate CDR3 protein sequences are folded into a single record with the most common DNA and genes. These V and J calls originate from TCRdb's pipeline instead of the authors' own analysis. In this sample the table shows about 570,000 distinct CDR3 sequences, 25% to 30% of which occur a single time. The ten biggest clones cover about 18% of the sample.

Donors were a few dozen systemically healthy Caucasian individuals from Russia aged roughly 6 to 90 years. Ten milliliters of peripheral blood were drawn from each donor into EDTA-treated Vacutainer tubes. PBMCs were isolated by Ficoll-Paque density-gradient centrifugation, with at least 7 million obtained per sample. Total RNA was extracted from PBMCs with Trizol reagent, with at least 5 micrograms obtained per sample. The percentages of naive CD45RAhigh/CD27high T cells were determined by flow cytometry on a PBMC aliquot from every donor. The germline V gene specifies SQVTM as CDR1 and ANQGSEA as CDR2. The cysteine opens and the phenylalanine closes a CDR3 of 15 amino acids. Only CDR3 DNA is held: 45 bases, read in frame from base 1. V and J are truncated by 4 bases and 2 bases respectively, leaving an intervening sequence of 16 bases.

Specimen: blood. The V and J segments used are TRBV29-1 and TRBJ2-3; the D segment cannot be called with confidence. This clonotype was obtained from a woman aged 70-85 years in good health. This receptor carries the CDR3 CSVVVLSQPTDTQYF. The nucleotide sequence reads TGCAGCGTTGTAGTACTTAGTCAGCCCACAGATACGCAGTATTTT.